The text below deals with one T cell receptor (beta chain). Its specificity is unknown. V lost 0 bases and J 3 bases, leaving 12 bases between the germline ends. The CDR3 totals 15 residues. CDR1 is SGDLS, CDR2 YYNGEE, per germline. CD4+CD127+ cells were sorted as the conventional CD4 T cells. Unrelated healthy donors provided the controls. Libraries were prepared by immunoSEQ multiplex PCR; TCRdb keeps only in-frame clonotypes and omits some of them. The data show about 24,000 clones, about 95% seen once. This sample was taken from a study of B cell selection in AIRE deficiency. Notes on the study in general: TCRbeta-only data showed around 39% of shared healthy Treg sequences in healthy Tconv. Patient Tconv cells held around a third of Treg sequences shared by healthy donors. In TCRBV usage, CDR3 length and diversity, patient Tconv and Treg cells matched healthy donors.

This clonotype originated in a human donor in good health. The specimen sequenced was CD4+CD127+ conventional T cells sorted from PBMCs. The genes are TRBV9 and TRBJ1-1; TRBD1 might be the D (5 bases). As DNA, the CDR3 is TGTGCCAGCAGCGTAGCGAAAGGGGTCGACACTGAAGCTTTCTTT. It is translated as CASSVAKGVDTEAFF.